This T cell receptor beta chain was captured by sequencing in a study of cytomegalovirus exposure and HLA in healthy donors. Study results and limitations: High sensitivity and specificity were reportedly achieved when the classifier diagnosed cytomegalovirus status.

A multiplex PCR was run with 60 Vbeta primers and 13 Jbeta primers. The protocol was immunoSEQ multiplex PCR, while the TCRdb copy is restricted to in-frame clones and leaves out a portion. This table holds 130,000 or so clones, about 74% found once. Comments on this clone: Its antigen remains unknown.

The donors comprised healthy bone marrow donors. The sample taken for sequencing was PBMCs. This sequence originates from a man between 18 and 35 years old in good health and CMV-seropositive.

This chain's CDR3 is CASSRESDTQYF. The DNA of the CDR3 is TGTGCCAGTAGTCGGGAGTCAGATACGCAGTATTTT. This chain uses TRBV19 with TRBJ2-3; D might be TRBD2 (6 bases). The CDR3 totals 12 residues. V dropped 5 bases and J dropped 4 bases, with 7 bases sitting between them. CDR1 is LNHDA and CDR2 is SQIVND in the germline V gene (reference sequence).